The 20 T cell receptor beta chains below were found in one sample sequenced in a study of T cells in Graves' hyperthyroidism and ophthalmopathy. It was RNA transcripts that yielded the amplified TCR beta CDR3 regions. HTBI primers were used for first-round RT-PCR of the TCR CDR3. TCRdb reprocessed the multiplex PCR reads with MiXCR, giving one entry per CDR3 protein. This sample yields some 270,000 distinct CDR3 sequences, of which over 20% are seen a single time; around 32% belongs to the top ten. The source material was blood. Receptors originate from a woman aged 40 to 50 with Graves' ophthalmopathy.

This clonotype appeared once. The rearrangement links TRBV6-1 to TRBJ2-7; 9 bases are a match to TRBD1. Trimming cost V 7 bases and J 0 bases; bases outside gene matches: 13. The CDR3 covers 17 residues. Germline-derived CDR1 and CDR2 are MNHNS and SASEGT. CDR3 in DNA: TGTGCCAGCACTATCAGGACAGGGGCCTCCACCTCCTACGAGCAGTACTTC. Encoded protein: CASTIRTGASTSYEQYF.

This clonotype was recorded many times. The rearrangement links TRBV28 to TRBJ1-2; tentatively, D is TRBD1 (5 bases). This CDR3 has 14 residues. Per germline, CDR1 MDHEN and CDR2 SYDVKM. Trimming took off 3 bases at V and 8 bases at J, with 16 bases between the two ends. The CDR3 is CASSLLGAMWGYTF. CDR3 nucleotides: TGTGCCAGCAGTTTGTTAGGGGCAATGTGGGGCTACACCTTC.

This chain joins TRBV11-2 and TRBJ1-1; 9 bases align to TRBD1. Trimming at V came to 3 bases and at J to 8 bases, leaving 4 bases not matched to a gene. Germline V gene sequence: CDR1 SGHAT, CDR2 FQNNGV. The CDR3 spans 13 residues. CDR3 protein: CASSFEGTGEAFF. The CDR3 bases are TGTGCCAGCAGCTTCGAGGGGACAGGGGAAGCTTTCTTT.

The gene calls are TRBV28 and TRBJ2-7; D unclear. The CDR3 length is 14 residues. Per the germline V gene, CDR1 is MDHEN and CDR2 is SYDVKM. The V end lost 5 bases, the J end lost 3 bases, and 14 bases lay between the germline ends. CDR3 region: CASSRLPVRYEQYF. The CDR3 DNA sequence: TGTGCCAGCAGTCGGCTCCCAGTGCGCTACGAGCAGTACTTC.

This clonotype was detected ten times or more. This chain links TRBV28 with TRBJ1-2, with 9 nucleotides matching TRBD1. The V segment lost 5 bases and the J segment 2 bases; nucleotides outside the gene matches: 6. The CDR3 runs 15 residues. Per germline, CDR1 MDHEN and CDR2 SYDVKM. In DNA form, the CDR3 reads TGTGCCAGCAGTCTACAGGGGGCGCGGAACTATGGCTACACCTTC. It specifies CASSLQGARNYGYTF.

The chain joins TRBV15 to TRBJ2-5; 8 bases map to TRBD2. The germline V gene encodes CDR1 LNHNV and CDR2 YYDKDF (reference sequence). The CDR3 sequence is 16 residues long. The V segment lost 1 base and the J segment 1 base; nucleotides outside the gene matches: 5. The CDR3 loop is CATSRGVAGFQETQYF. CDR3 DNA: TGTGCCACCAGCAGAGGGGTAGCGGGGTTCCAAGAGACCCAGTACTTC.

This clonotype showed up many times. V and J are TRBV5-4 and TRBJ2-7; no definite D call. Between the trimmed V and J ends, which lost 6 bases and 5 bases, there was a span of 12 bases. Germline V gene data show CDR1 as SGHNT and CDR2 as YYREEE (reference sequence). The CDR3 sequence is 12 residues long. The DNA of the CDR3 is TGTGCCAGCAAAGGGATTGGGAACGAGCAGTACTTC. Translating gives CASKGIGNEQYF.

Ten or more counts support this clonotype. V gene TRBV20-1 combines with J gene TRBJ2-7; 11 bases are a match to TRBD2. Per the germline V gene, CDR1 is DFQATT and CDR2 is SNEGSKA (reference sequence). The CDR3 contains 16 residues. After removal of 0 bases from V and 4 bases from J, the junction contained 8 bases not matched to a gene. CDR3 DNA sequence: TGCAGTGCTAGAGACCAGACTAGCGGGATTGTTTACGAGCAGTACTTC. Translating gives CSARDQTSGIVYEQYF.

This clonotype occurred many times. The chain uses TRBV4-2 and TRBJ2-7, with D unresolved. The V and J ends lost 0 bases and 3 bases respectively, with 6 bases between them. This CDR3 comprises 13 residues. Germline loops: CDR1 LGHNA, CDR2 YNFKEQ. CDR3 amino acids: CASSQERRYEQYF. CDR3 DNA: TGTGCCAGCAGCCAAGAGAGGCGCTACGAGCAGTACTTC.

The chain has TRBV7-2 and TRBJ1-2; D not resolved. There are 12 residues in the CDR3. Looked up from germline, CDR1 is SGHTA and CDR2 is FQGNSA. V was clipped by 5 bases and J by 7 bases, with 11 bases between them. The CDR3 region is CASSVGSAGYTF. DNA of the CDR3: TGTGCCAGCAGCGTTGGGTCGGCTGGCTACACCTTC.

This clonotype appeared many times. The V call is TRBV19, the J call TRBJ2-7, with 7 bases matching TRBD1. CDR1 is LNHDA, CDR2 SQIVND, per germline (reference sequence). This CDR3 contains 15 residues. The ends lost 5 bases at V and 3 bases at J; junction bases unmatched: 10. CDR3 loop: CASSSSWAGGYEQYF. CDR3 DNA: TGTGCCAGTAGTTCTTCCTGGGCAGGGGGCTACGAGCAGTACTTC.

Many counts were recorded for this clonotype. The genes are TRBV4-2 and TRBJ1-1, with D unresolved. The V end lost 2 bases, the J end lost 2 bases, and 6 bases lay between the germline ends. The CDR3 consists of 13 residues. Germline V lookup: CDR1 LGHNA, CDR2 YNFKEQ. CDR3 region: CASSQQLNTEAFF. The CDR3, as DNA: TGTGCCAGCAGCCAACAGCTAAACACTGAAGCTTTCTTT.

This clonotype was counted at least ten times. The V call is TRBV7-6, the J call TRBJ2-2, with 10 bases fitting TRBD1. In germline, CDR1 is SGHVS, CDR2 FNYEAQ. The CDR3 runs 16 residues. The ends lost 4 bases at V and 2 bases at J; junction bases unmatched: 4. CDR3 loop: CASSSGQGVNTGELFF. DNA for the CDR3: TGTGCCAGCAGCTCCGGACAGGGGGTTAACACCGGGGAGCTGTTTTTT.

This clonotype came up many times. This chain links TRBV7-8 with TRBJ2-7; the D is unclear. With 6 bases removed from V and 0 bases from J, the gap between germline ends came to 15 bases. CDR1 is SGHVS, CDR2 FQNEAQ, per germline. The CDR3 has 15 amino acids. The CDR3 reads CASSGPGPISYEQYF. Written as DNA, the CDR3 is TGTGCCAGCAGTGGGCCCGGGCCTATCTCCTACGAGCAGTACTTC.

There are many counts of this clonotype. The chain links TRBV30 to TRBJ1-1; D not certain. This CDR3 has 13 residues. The V gene lost 2 bases and the J gene lost 1 base, with 8 bases spanning the gap. Per the germline V gene, CDR1 is GTSNPN and CDR2 is SVGIG (reference sequence). CDR3 nucleotides: TGTGCCTGGAGTCCCTCCACGAACACTGAAGCTTTCTTT. It codes for CAWSPSTNTEAFF.

This clonotype has ten or more counts. The rearrangement links TRBV5-5 to TRBJ2-5; 8 nucleotides match TRBD2. Germline V gene lookup returns CDR1 SGHKS and CDR2 YYEKEE (reference sequence). The CDR3 length is 16 residues. Germline trimming cut 1 base from V and 5 bases from J; bases unmatched to any gene: 10. The CDR3 region has the DNA TGTGCCAGCAGCTTGAGCAGCGGGAGTTTGGGTGAGACCCAGTACTTC. Translating gives CASSLSSGSLGETQYF.

V is TRBV9 and J is TRBJ2-7; maybe TRBD1 (5 bases). This CDR3 has 15 amino acids. V was pared by 3 bases and J by 3 bases, with 16 bases between. The germline V gene has CDR1 SGDLS and CDR2 YYNGEE. CDR3 coding DNA: TGTGCCAGCAGCGCCGATCCCAGTCAGGGCTACGAGCAGTACTTC. Amino acid sequence: CASSADPSQGYEQYF. The full variable domain, its missing parts supplied by reference TRBV9 and TRBJ2-7, is DSGVTQTPKHLITATGQRVTLRCSPRSGDLSVYWYQQSLDQGLQFLIQYYNGEERAKGNILERFSAQQFPDLHSELNLSSLELGDSALYFCASSADPSQGYEQYFGPGTRLTVT.

This clonotype appeared many times. This chain uses TRBV27 with TRBJ2-2, with D perhaps TRBD2 (5 bases). Germline V gives CDR1 MNHEY, CDR2 SMNVEV (reference sequence). V lost 6 bases to trimming and J lost 4 bases, with 15 bases between them. This CDR3 has 15 residues. CDR3 bases: TGTGCCAGCAGGGCTTATAGCGTCACCACCGGGGAGCTGTTTTTT. It translates to CASRAYSVTTGELFF.

This chain uses TRBV12-5 with TRBJ2-7; D might be TRBD1 (5 bases). The V and J ends lost 4 bases and 6 bases respectively, with 13 bases between them. This CDR3 region has 13 residues. Germline lookup yields CDR1 LGHNT and CDR2 FRNRAP. DNA of the CDR3: TGTGCTAGTGGTTCGACACAGGAACGCGAGCAGTACTTC. Protein: CASGSTQEREQYF.

This clonotype was picked up many times. V gene TRBV28 combines with J gene TRBJ2-4; D uncertain. This CDR3 comprises 14 residues. Trimming pared 4 bases from V and 0 bases from J, leaving 7 bases between. Germline assignment: CDR1 MDHEN and CDR2 SYDVKM. CDR3 in amino acids: CASSWSLAKNIQYF. CDR3 DNA: TGTGCCAGCAGTTGGTCATTAGCCAAAAACATTCAGTACTTC.